This T cell receptor beta chain originates from a study of shared clonotypes between healthy human individuals. Here immunoSEQ multiplex PCR was the method, and the copy in TCRdb shows in-frame clones only, minus some. The table includes about 2.1 million clones, under 95% detected once. Looked up from germline, CDR1 is SGDLS and CDR2 is YYNGEE. CDR3 size: 19 residues. V gave up 3 bases and J gave up 0 bases; unmatched junction bases: 8. Naive CD8 cells were CD45RO-negative, positively selected for CCR7, excluding terminally differentiated effector memory CD45RA+ cells. V usage is TRBV9 and J usage is TRBJ2-1; 14 nucleotides agree with TRBD2. What was sequenced was naive CD8+ T cells from PBMCs. The TCR sequence derives from a man younger than 35 in good health. Some clones in this sample may be carry-over from other donors' samples. The CDR3 here is CASSAPGLAGVHSYNEQFF. DNA for the CDR3: TGTGCCAGCAGCGCCCCGGGACTAGCGGGAGTTCACTCCTACAATGAGCAGTTCTTC.